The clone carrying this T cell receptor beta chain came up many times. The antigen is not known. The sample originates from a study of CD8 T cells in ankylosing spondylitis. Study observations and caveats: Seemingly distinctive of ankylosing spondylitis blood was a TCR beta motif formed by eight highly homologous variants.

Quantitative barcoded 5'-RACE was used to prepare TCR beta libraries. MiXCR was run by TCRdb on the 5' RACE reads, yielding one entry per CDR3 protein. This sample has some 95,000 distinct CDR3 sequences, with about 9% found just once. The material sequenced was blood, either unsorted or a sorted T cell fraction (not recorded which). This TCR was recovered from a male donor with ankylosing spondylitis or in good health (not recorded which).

The CDR3 DNA sequence: TGTGCCACCCGCTCCAGTGGGGCCAACGTCCTGACTTTC. Translating gives CATRSSGANVLTF. V and J are TRBV19 and TRBJ2-6; D is undetermined. Germline V gives CDR1 LNHDA, CDR2 SQIVND (reference sequence). The CDR3 has 13 residues. V was shortened by 10 bases and J by 3 bases, with 10 bases between the two germline ends.